Sequencing of this T cell receptor (beta chain) was carried out in a study of cytomegalovirus exposure and HLA in healthy donors. As for the study in general: Earlier, 150 million to 200 million T cells were analyzed, and 90 million to 140 million unique TCR beta sequences were found among them. HLA-typed donors contributed around 88 million unique TCRs, which were held in an early data release.

Donors likely had unrecorded immune exposures despite being nominally healthy when sampled. Whole-study findings and limits: A later analysis showed that HLA-associated TCR beta chains had undergone more clonal expansion than equally common others.

Primers: 60 Vbeta forward and 13 Jbeta reverse. The repertoire was sequenced with immunoSEQ multiplex PCR; TCRdb's copy has only in-frame clones and lacks some. Of around 180,000 clones listed, approximately 80% were seen once; the top ten hold 0.95% to 1.5%. Details on this clone: What it binds is not known.

This clonotype was obtained from a boy aged 2 to 9 in good health and CMV-seronegative. The sequenced material came from PBMCs.

This CDR3 is CASSIGTGNGYTF. CDR3 nucleotides: TGTGCCAGTAGTATCGGGACAGGGAATGGCTACACCTTC. J is TRBJ1-2 and V is TRBV19; 9 bases line up with TRBD1. From germline, CDR1 is LNHDA and CDR2 SQIVND (reference sequence). The junction had 2 bases not matched to a gene; V was cut back by 3 bases and J by 6 bases. The CDR3 is 13 amino acids.